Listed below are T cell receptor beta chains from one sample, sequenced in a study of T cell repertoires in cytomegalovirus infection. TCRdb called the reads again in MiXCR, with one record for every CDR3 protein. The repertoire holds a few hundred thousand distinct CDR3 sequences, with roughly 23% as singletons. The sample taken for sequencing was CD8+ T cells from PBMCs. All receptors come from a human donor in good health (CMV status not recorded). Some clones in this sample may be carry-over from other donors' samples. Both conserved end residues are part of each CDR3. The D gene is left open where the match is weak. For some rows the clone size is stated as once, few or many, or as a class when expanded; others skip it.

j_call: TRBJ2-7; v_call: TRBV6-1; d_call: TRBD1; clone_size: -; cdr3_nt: TGTGCCAGCAGTGCGAGACAGGGATGGAACGAGCAGTACTTC; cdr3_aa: CASSARQGWNEQYF
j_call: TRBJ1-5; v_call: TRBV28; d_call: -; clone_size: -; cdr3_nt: TGTGCCAGCAGTTTTATTGGGGGCCCTCAGCCCCAGCATTTT; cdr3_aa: CASSFIGGPQPQHF
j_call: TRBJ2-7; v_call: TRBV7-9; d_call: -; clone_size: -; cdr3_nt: TGTGCCAGCAGCCTCCACCCAACGGCGGGCTACGAGCAGTACTTC; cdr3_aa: CASSLHPTAGYEQYF
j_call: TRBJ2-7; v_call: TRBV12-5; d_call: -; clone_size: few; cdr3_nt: TGTGCTAGTGGCCTCCAGGGCTACGACTACGAGCAGTACTTC; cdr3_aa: CASGLQGYDYEQYF
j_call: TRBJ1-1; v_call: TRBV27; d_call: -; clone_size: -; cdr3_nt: TGTGCCAGCAGTTTATCGATTCGGGGGACTGAAGCTTTCTTT; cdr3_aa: CASSLSIRGTEAFF
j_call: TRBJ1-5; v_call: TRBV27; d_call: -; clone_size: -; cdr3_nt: TGTGCCAGCAGTTTATCAGGGTCGGATCAGCCCCAGCATTTT; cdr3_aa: CASSLSGSDQPQHF
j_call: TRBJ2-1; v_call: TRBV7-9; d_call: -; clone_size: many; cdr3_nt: TGTGCCAGCAGGGTTACCCGTAACAATGAGCAGTTCTTC; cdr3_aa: CASRVTRNNEQFF
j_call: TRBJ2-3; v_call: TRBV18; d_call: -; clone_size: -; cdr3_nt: TGTGCCAGCTCACCGGAGGGAACAGGTCCCCCCGCCGCAGATACGCAGTATTTT; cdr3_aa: CASSPEGTGPPAADTQYF
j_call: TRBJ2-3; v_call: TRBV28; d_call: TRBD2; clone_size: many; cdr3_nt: TGTGCCAGCAGTGCCGGGACTAGCGGTGATACGCAGTATTTT; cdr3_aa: CASSAGTSGDTQYF
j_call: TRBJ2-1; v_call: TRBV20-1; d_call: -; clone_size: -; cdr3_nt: TGCAGTGCTAGAGAGGGGGCGCCCTACAATGAGCAGTTCTTC; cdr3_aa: CSAREGAPYNEQFF
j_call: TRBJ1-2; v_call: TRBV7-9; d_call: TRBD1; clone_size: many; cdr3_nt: TGTGCCAGCAGCTTAGGGGACAGCGGGCGTATCTATGGCTACACCTTC; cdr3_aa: CASSLGDSGRIYGYTF
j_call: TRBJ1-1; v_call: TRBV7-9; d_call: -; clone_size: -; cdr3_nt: TGTGCCAGCAGCTTATCAACGGCGACTGAAGCTTTCTTT; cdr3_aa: CASSLSTATEAFF
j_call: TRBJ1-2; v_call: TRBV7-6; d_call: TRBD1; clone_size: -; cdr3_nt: TGTGCCAGCAGACCTCAGGGGGTCAGAGGCTACACCTTC; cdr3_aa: CASRPQGVRGYTF
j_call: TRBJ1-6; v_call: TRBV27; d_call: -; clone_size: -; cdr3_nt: TGTGCCAGCAGTCCTGATGCAGGGGAGAATTCACCCCTCCACTTT; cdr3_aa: CASSPDAGENSPLHF
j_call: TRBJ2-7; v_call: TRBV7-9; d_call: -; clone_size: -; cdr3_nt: TGTGCCAGCAGCTGGCCTTCGGGGGGCGACTACGAGCAGTACTTC; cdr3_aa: CASSWPSGGDYEQYF
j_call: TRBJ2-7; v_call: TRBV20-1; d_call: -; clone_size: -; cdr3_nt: TGCAGTGCGCCCCGGGACGGAAGCTACGAGCAGTACTTC; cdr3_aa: CSAPRDGSYEQYF
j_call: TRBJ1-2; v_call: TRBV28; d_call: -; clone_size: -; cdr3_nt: TGTGCCAGCAAAAGGGAGGGTGGCTACACCTTC; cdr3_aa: CASKREGGYTF
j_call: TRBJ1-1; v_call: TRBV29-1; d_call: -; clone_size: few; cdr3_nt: TGCAGCGTTGAGACGGTGAACACTGAAGCTTTCTTT; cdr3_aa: CSVETVNTEAFF
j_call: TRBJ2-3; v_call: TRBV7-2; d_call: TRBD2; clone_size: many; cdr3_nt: TGTGCCAGCAGCTCAAGCGGGGGGGCCACAGATACGCAGTATTTT; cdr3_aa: CASSSSGGATDTQYF
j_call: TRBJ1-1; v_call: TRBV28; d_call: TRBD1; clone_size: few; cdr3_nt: TGTGCCAGCAGCGACAGGGTTTCTGAAGCTTTCTTT; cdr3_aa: CASSDRVSEAFF
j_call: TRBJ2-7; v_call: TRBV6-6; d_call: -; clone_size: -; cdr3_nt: TGTGCCAACAGTTACGATGGGGGGTCTGCGGTCTACGAGCAGTACTTC; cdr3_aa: CANSYDGGSAVYEQYF
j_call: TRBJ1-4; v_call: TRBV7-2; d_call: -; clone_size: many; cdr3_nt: TGTGCCAGCAGCTTCCAGGGGTCGAATGAAAAACTGTTTTTT; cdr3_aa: CASSFQGSNEKLFF
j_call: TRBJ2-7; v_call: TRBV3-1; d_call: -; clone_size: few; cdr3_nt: TGTGCCAGCAGCCAACGGCAGGGGATACACGAGCAGTACTTC; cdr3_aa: CASSQRQGIHEQYF
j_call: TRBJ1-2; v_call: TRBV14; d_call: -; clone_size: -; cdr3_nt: TGTGCCAGCAGCCCTTTTGGGCAGGCGGATGGCTACACCTTC; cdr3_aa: CASSPFGQADGYTF
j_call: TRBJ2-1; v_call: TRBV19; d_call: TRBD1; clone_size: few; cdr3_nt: TGTGCCAGTAGACAGGGGACAGGGTCCTACAATGAGCAGTTCTTC; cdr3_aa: CASRQGTGSYNEQFF
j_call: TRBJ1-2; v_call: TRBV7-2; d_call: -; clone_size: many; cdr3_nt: TGTGCCAGCAGCTTAGATTTGCAGGGAATCTGGTATGGCTACACCTTC; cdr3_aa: CASSLDLQGIWYGYTF
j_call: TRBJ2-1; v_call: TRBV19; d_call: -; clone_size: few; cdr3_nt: TGTGCCAGTAGTATTGGGCCCCAAATGGACAATGAGCAGTTCTTC; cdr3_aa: CASSIGPQMDNEQFF
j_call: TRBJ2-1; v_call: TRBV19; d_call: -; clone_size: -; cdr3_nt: TGTGCCAGTAGTATAGTGAGGGGGGAATACAATGAGCAGTTCTTC; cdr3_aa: CASSIVRGEYNEQFF
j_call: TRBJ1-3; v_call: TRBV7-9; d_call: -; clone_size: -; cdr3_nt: TGTGCCAGCAGACTTTCTGGAAACACCATATATTTT; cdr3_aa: CASRLSGNTIYF
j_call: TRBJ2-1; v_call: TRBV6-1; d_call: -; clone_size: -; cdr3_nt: TGTGCCAGCAGTGGGCCTGGGGGGCTTTCCCCCGGTGAGCAGTTCTTC; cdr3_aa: CASSGPGGLSPGEQFF
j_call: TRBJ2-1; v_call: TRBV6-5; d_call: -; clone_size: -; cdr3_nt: TGTGCCAGCAGCGTCCTGACCGGCGATGAGCAGTTCTTC; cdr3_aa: CASSVLTGDEQFF
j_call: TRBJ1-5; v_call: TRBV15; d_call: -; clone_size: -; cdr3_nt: TGTGCCACCAGCAGAGGCCCACTAGAGGGGCCCCAGCATTTT; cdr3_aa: CATSRGPLEGPQHF
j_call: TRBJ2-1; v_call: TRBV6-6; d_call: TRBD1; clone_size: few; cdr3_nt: TGTGCCAGCAGTTACTCCCCGACAGGGAGCGATGAGCAGTTCTTC; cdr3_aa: CASSYSPTGSDEQFF
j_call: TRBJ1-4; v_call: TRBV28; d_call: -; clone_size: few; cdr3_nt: TGTGCCAGCAGTGGGGATTATGAAAAACTGTTTTTT; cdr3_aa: CASSGDYEKLFF
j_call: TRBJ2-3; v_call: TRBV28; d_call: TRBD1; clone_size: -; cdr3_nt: TGTGCCAGCAGTACAGGGGTAGGCACAGATACGCAGTATTTT; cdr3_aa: CASSTGVGTDTQYF
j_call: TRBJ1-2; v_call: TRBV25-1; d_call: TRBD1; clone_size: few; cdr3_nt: TGTGCCAGCAGTGTATACCAGGGGGCGGATGGCTACACCTTC; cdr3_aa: CASSVYQGADGYTF
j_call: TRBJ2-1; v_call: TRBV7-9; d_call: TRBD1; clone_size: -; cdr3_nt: TGTGCCAGCAGCCCGACTACAGGGGGCTCCTACAATGAGCAGTTCTTC; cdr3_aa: CASSPTTGGSYNEQFF
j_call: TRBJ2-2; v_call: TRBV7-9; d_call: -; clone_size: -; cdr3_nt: TGTGCCAGCAGCCGCCGGGACTCTTACACCGGGGAGCTGTTTTTT; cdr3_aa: CASSRRDSYTGELFF
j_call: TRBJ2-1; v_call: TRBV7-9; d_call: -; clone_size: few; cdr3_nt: TGTGCCAGCAGCTTATCGGGGGGCGCTTATGATGAGCAGTTCTTC; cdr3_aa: CASSLSGGAYDEQFF
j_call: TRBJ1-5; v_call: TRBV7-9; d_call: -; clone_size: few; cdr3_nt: TGTGCCAGCAGCTTAGGACAGTTTAGCAATCAGCCCCAGCATTTT; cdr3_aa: CASSLGQFSNQPQHF
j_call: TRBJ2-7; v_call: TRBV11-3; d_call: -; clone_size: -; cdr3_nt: TGTGCCAGCAGCACCTCAGGGGACGAGCAGTACTTC; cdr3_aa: CASSTSGDEQYF
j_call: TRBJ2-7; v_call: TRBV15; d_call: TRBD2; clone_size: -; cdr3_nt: TGTGCCACCAGCAGAGCAGTAGCGGGGGACGAGCAGTACTTC; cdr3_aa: CATSRAVAGDEQYF
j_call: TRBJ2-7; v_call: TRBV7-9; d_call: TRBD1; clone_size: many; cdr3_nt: TGTGCCAGCAGCCCGGGACAGTCCTCCTACGAGCAGTACTTC; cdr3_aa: CASSPGQSSYEQYF
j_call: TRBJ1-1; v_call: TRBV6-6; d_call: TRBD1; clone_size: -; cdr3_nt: TGTGCCAGCAGCCCGTACAGGGGGTGGGGGAACACTGAAGCTTTCTTT; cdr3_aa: CASSPYRGWGNTEAFF
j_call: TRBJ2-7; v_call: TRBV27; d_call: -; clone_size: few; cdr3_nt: TGTGCCAGCAGTCGAGGGAATGGCGAGCAGTACTTC; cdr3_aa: CASSRGNGEQYF
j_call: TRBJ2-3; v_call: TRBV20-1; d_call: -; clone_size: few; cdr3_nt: TGCAGTGCTAGAGATGCGGGGCCGAGCGCAGATACGCAGTATTTT; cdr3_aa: CSARDAGPSADTQYF
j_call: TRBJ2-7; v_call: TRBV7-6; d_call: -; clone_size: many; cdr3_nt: TGTGCCAGCAGCTTAGTAGTGGGCGAGCAGTACTTC; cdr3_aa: CASSLVVGEQYF
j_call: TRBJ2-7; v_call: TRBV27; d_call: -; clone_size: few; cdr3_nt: TGTGCCAGCAGTTTATTAGCGACAGCTCCTTCCTACGAGCAGTACTTC; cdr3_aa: CASSLLATAPSYEQYF
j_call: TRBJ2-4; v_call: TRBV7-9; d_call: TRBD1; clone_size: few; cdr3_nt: TGTGCCAGCAGCGTAGGGACAGGGCGAAGAAACATTCAGTACTTC; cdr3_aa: CASSVGTGRRNIQYF